This TCR beta chain was identified during a study of graft-versus-host responses after intestinal transplantation. Study-wide background: Every transplant recipient was induced with anti-thymocyte globulin, then maintained on tacrolimus and steroids for about 3 years.

Study-level points and caveats: GvH clones surfaced in recipient marrow, some emerging earlier in ileum or blood. High graft-versus-host to host-versus-graft clonal ratios were found in allografts of patients who had graft-donor T cell macrochimerism.

Produced via immunoSEQ multiplex PCR; TCRdb's table is partial and in-frame only. The top ten hold roughly 0.71% of the sample, which has roughly 110,000 clones, about 91% seen once. Remarks on this clone: No antigen is known for it.

The germline V gene encodes CDR1 SGHAT and CDR2 FQNNGV. CDR3 size: 16 residues. The receptor comes from a human donor who was the organ donor for an intestinal transplant. The sample in question was unstimulated CD4+ T cells sorted from spleen or lymph node cells, obtained before transplant. The chain recombines TRBV11-2 with TRBJ2-5; 14 bases align to TRBD2. With the DNA end fitting TRBJ2-7 better, the J assignment may be wrong. The chain's CDR3 is CASGHGGLAGAYEQYF. The DNA of the CDR3 is TGTGCCAGCGGGCATGGGGGACTAGCGGGAGCCTACGAGCAGTACTTC.